This is a list of T cell receptor beta chains from one sample in a study of CD8+ T cells in alopecia areata. The assay was immunoSEQ multiplex PCR, and TCRdb's table has in-frame clones only and misses some. The sample has 80,000 to 100,000 clones; 44% are singletons. The sequencing here drew on CD8+ T cells sorted from blood, taken at week 24, from a patient treated with tofacitinib. Source of these receptors: a human donor with alopecia areata. Each CDR3 is given with its conserved first and last residue. D genes are given only for firm matches. Clone size is shown for a subset of rows, as once, few, many or a class of expanded clone.

v_call: TRBV5-4
j_call: TRBJ2-5
d_call: NA
clone_size: once
cdr3_nt: TGTGCCAGCAGCTCATCGCAAGAGACCCAGTACTTC
cdr3_aa: CASSSSQETQYF

v_call: TRBV6-1
j_call: TRBJ1-2
d_call: NA
clone_size: NA
cdr3_nt: TGTGCCAGCCTAGGGACGCTTTATGGCTACACCTTC
cdr3_aa: CASLGTLYGYTF

v_call: TRBV2
j_call: TRBJ2-7
d_call: NA
clone_size: NA
cdr3_nt: TGTGCCAGCAGTGAAGACGGCAGCTCCTACGAGCAGTACTTC
cdr3_aa: CASSEDGSSYEQYF

v_call: TRBV2
j_call: TRBJ2-7
d_call: NA
clone_size: NA
cdr3_nt: TGTGCCAGCAGAACCCGGGGGAGGACAGCCTACGAGCAGTACTTC
cdr3_aa: CASRTRGRTAYEQYF

v_call: TRBV5-1
j_call: TRBJ2-5
d_call: NA
clone_size: few
cdr3_nt: TGCGCCAGCAGCTTATCCCTCGCGCGGACCCAGTACTTC
cdr3_aa: CASSLSLARTQYF

v_call: TRBV7-9
j_call: TRBJ2-1
d_call: NA
clone_size: NA
cdr3_nt: TGTGCCAGCAGCCCCAGCCCGAGCTCCTACAATGAGCAGTTCTTC
cdr3_aa: CASSPSPSSYNEQFF

v_call: TRBV4-1
j_call: TRBJ2-4
d_call: NA
clone_size: NA
cdr3_nt: TGCGCCAGCAGCCAAGTGGCAGGCATGGCCAAAAACATTCAGTACTTC
cdr3_aa: CASSQVAGMAKNIQYF

v_call: TRBV30
j_call: TRBJ2-2
d_call: NA
clone_size: few
cdr3_nt: TGTGCCTGGATTCAAGGCGACGGGGAGCTGTTTTTT
cdr3_aa: CAWIQGDGELFF

v_call: TRBV29-1
j_call: TRBJ2-5
d_call: TRBD1
clone_size: few
cdr3_nt: TGCAGCGTTGTGACAGGGGGTTGGGAGACCCAGTACTTC
cdr3_aa: CSVVTGGWETQYF

v_call: TRBV27
j_call: TRBJ2-1
d_call: NA
clone_size: NA
cdr3_nt: TGTGCCAGCAGTCTCGGGGGCTCCTACAATGAGCAGTTCTTC
cdr3_aa: CASSLGGSYNEQFF

v_call: TRBV4-1
j_call: TRBJ2-1
d_call: NA
clone_size: NA
cdr3_nt: TGCGCCAGCAGCCTCTATCAGAGTGGGGAGCAGTTCTTC
cdr3_aa: CASSLYQSGEQFF

v_call: TRBV4-1
j_call: TRBJ1-5
d_call: NA
clone_size: NA
cdr3_nt: TGCGCCAGCAGCCAAGATGGGGTGAGGCGCAATCAGCCCCAGCATTTT
cdr3_aa: CASSQDGVRRNQPQHF

v_call: TRBV7-8
j_call: TRBJ2-1
d_call: NA
clone_size: NA
cdr3_nt: TGTGCCAGCAGCTTCGAGACGCCGACCTACAATGAGCAGTTCTTC
cdr3_aa: CASSFETPTYNEQFF

v_call: TRBV6-5
j_call: TRBJ2-4
d_call: TRBD1
clone_size: NA
cdr3_nt: TGTGCCAGCAGTTACTCCCGGACAGGGAACATTCAGTACTTC
cdr3_aa: CASSYSRTGNIQYF

v_call: TRBV7-9
j_call: TRBJ2-1
d_call: NA
clone_size: NA
cdr3_nt: TGTGCCAGCAGGCTACGAGCCACGGAGCAGTTCTTC
cdr3_aa: CASRLRATEQFF

v_call: TRBV7-9
j_call: TRBJ2-5
d_call: NA
clone_size: NA
cdr3_nt: TGTGCCGGGTGGGAGGACCACCAAGAGACCCAGTACTTC
cdr3_aa: CAGWEDHQETQYF

v_call: TRBV6-5
j_call: TRBJ2-7
d_call: NA
clone_size: NA
cdr3_nt: TGTGCCAGCAGTTACTCGAGCGCCGGGAGCTCCTACGAGCAGTACTTC
cdr3_aa: CASSYSSAGSSYEQYF

v_call: TRBV4-3
j_call: TRBJ2-1
d_call: NA
clone_size: NA
cdr3_nt: TGCGCCAGCAGCCAAGATCGGGGATCCTACAATGAGCAGTTCTTC
cdr3_aa: CASSQDRGSYNEQFF

v_call: TRBV9
j_call: TRBJ2-2
d_call: NA
clone_size: NA
cdr3_nt: TGTGCCAGCAGTGTGGGGCTAACCGGGGAGCTGTTTTTT
cdr3_aa: CASSVGLTGELFF

v_call: TRBV5-1
j_call: TRBJ2-7
d_call: NA
clone_size: few
cdr3_nt: TGCGCCAGCAGCTTGGGGGTAGCGAACTACGAGCAGTACTTC
cdr3_aa: CASSLGVANYEQYF

v_call: TRBV10-3
j_call: TRBJ2-7
d_call: TRBD2
clone_size: few
cdr3_nt: TGTGCCATCAGTGAGGGCGGACTAGTCGGCGAGCAGTACTTC
cdr3_aa: CAISEGGLVGEQYF

v_call: TRBV7-9
j_call: TRBJ2-7
d_call: NA
clone_size: NA
cdr3_nt: TGTGCCAGCAGTCTTAGGAGCTACGAGCAGTACTTC
cdr3_aa: CASSLRSYEQYF

v_call: TRBV25-1
j_call: TRBJ2-1
d_call: NA
clone_size: few
cdr3_nt: TGTGCCAGCAGAACATCGGGAGATCCCTGGAATGAGCAGTTCTTC
cdr3_aa: CASRTSGDPWNEQFF

v_call: TRBV7-8
j_call: TRBJ2-7
d_call: NA
clone_size: NA
cdr3_nt: TGTGCCAGCAGTTCTATCCCCAGCTACGAGCAGTACTTC
cdr3_aa: CASSSIPSYEQYF

v_call: TRBV5-1
j_call: TRBJ2-3
d_call: TRBD2
clone_size: few
cdr3_nt: TGCGCCAGCAGCTTTCTCCCCGGGACTAGCTTTGCAGATACGCAGTATTTT
cdr3_aa: CASSFLPGTSFADTQYF

v_call: TRBV11-3
j_call: TRBJ2-5
d_call: TRBD2
clone_size: NA
cdr3_nt: TGTGCCAGCAGCTCAAGTACTGGGACTAAAGAGACCCAGTACTTC
cdr3_aa: CASSSSTGTKETQYF

v_call: TRBV29-1
j_call: TRBJ1-3
d_call: NA
clone_size: NA
cdr3_nt: TGCAGCGTTATTATGGACAGAAACACCATATATTTT
cdr3_aa: CSVIMDRNTIYF

v_call: TRBV30
j_call: TRBJ2-2
d_call: NA
clone_size: once
cdr3_nt: TGTGCCTGGAGCGACAGCCTAACCGGGGAGCTGTTTTTT
cdr3_aa: CAWSDSLTGELFF

v_call: TRBV19
j_call: TRBJ1-1
d_call: NA
clone_size: few
cdr3_nt: TGTGCCAGTAGCGAACCCGGTCCGGAAGCTTTCTTT
cdr3_aa: CASSEPGPEAFF